This T cell receptor beta chain is drawn from a study of shared T cell receptors in the human thymus. The V end was cut by 6 bases, the J end by 8 bases, with 17 bases between. CDR1 and CDR2 from the germline V gene are MNHEY and SMNVEV (reference sequence). CDR3 length equals 14 residues. Only in-frame clones appear in the TCRdb table, and some are missing; sequencing was by immunoSEQ multiplex PCR. The table shows about 730,000 clones, with approximately 85% occurring only once. These data also featured in a second study, about human thymus T cells. As that report states: Resections from corrective heart surgery supplied the thymus tissue. Unrelated individuals were reported by related research to share highly overlapping thymic repertoires.

Material: thymocytes. This sequence joins TRBV27 and TRBJ2-1; tentative D call: TRBD2 (7 bases). This TCR was recovered from a girl under three years old with a congenital heart defect. The CDR3 region has the DNA TGTGCCAGCAGGGGACGGGGGGCCGAGGATGAGCAGTTCTTC. Its protein is CASRGRGAEDEQFF.